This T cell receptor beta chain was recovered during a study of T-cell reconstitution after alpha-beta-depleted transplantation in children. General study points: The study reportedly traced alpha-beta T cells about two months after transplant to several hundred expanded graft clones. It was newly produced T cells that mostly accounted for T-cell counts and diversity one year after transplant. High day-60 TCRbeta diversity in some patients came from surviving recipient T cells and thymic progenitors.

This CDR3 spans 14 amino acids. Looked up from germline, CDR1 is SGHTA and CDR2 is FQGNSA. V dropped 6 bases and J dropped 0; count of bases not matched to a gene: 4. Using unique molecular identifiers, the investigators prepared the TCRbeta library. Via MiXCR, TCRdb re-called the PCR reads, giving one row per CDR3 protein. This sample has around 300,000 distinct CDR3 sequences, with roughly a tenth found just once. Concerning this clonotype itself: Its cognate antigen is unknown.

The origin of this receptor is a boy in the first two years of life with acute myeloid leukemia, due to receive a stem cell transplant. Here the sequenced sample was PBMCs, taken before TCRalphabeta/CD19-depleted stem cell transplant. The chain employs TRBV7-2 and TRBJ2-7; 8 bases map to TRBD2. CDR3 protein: CASSTSGPSYEQYF. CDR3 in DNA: TGTGCCAGCAGTACTAGCGGCCCCTCCTACGAGCAGTACTTC.